The 18 T cell receptor beta chains below all came from one sample that was sequenced in a study of beta chain features in type 1 diabetes. As every portion of the isolated RNA was reverse transcribed, the sequencing read expressed TCRB transcripts. Using immunoSEQ multiplex PCR, the repertoire was profiled, and TCRdb retains in-frame clones only, with some absent. The sample yields 680,000 or so clones, about an eighth seen once. The antigens for these receptors are not known. General study results and limits: All four CD4+ subsets from Type 1 diabetes patients carried moderately but significantly shorter TCRB CDR3s.

Sequencing was done on a sample of naive CD4+ T cells from blood. The receptor set was obtained from a young man with type 1 diabetes.

This clone was recorded a few times. The chain combines TRBV5-4 with TRBJ2-1, with D possibly matching TRBD1 (6 bases). This CDR3 is 16 amino acids long. Trimming took 0 bases from V and 0 from J, leaving 10 bases between them. The V gene's germline CDR1 is SGHNT and CDR2 YYREEE (reference sequence). The CDR3: CASSLDSTGSYNEQFF. The CDR3 DNA is TGTGCCAGCAGCTTGGATTCGACAGGCTCCTACAATGAGCAGTTCTTC.

This chain connects TRBV5-1 to TRBJ1-3, with TRBD1 as a possible D gene (6 bases). CDR3 length equals 15 residues. V was trimmed by 0 bases and J by 2 bases, leaving 9 bases between them. The germline gives CDR1 SGHRS, CDR2 YFSETQ. Here the CDR3 reads CASSLAGGAGNTIYF. CDR3 in DNA: TGCGCCAGCAGCTTGGCGGGGGGCGCTGGAAACACCATATATTTT.

J is TRBJ2-2 and V is TRBV6-5; TRBD1 agrees at 9 bases. The CDR3 has 15 residues. V lost 8 bases to trimming and J lost 6 bases; unmatched junction nucleotides: 10. Germline-derived CDR1 and CDR2 are MNHEY and SVGAGI. As DNA, the CDR3 is TGTGCCAGCGCCCGCCGGGACAGGGTTCCCGGGGAGCTGTTTTTT. Translating it yields CASARRDRVPGELFF.

The J gene is TRBJ2-1, the V gene TRBV9; 8 nucleotides line up with TRBD2. Germline assignment: CDR1 SGDLS and CDR2 YYNGEE. This CDR3 spans 15 amino acids. V lost 3 bases, J lost 0 bases, and 2 bases stayed unmatched. The CDR3 region has the DNA TGTGCCAGCAGCGCGCGGGGGGCCTCCTACAATGAGCAGTTCTTC. The encoded protein is CASSARGASYNEQFF.

The chain couples TRBV2 to TRBJ1-3, with D perhaps matching TRBD1 (5 bases). CDR3 length: 14 amino acids. CDR1 SNHLY and CDR2 FYNNEI come from the germline V gene. V gave up 6 bases and J gave up 0 bases, with 9 bases separating them. The CDR3 bases are TGTGCCAGCAGGGGGGACGTCTCTGGAAACACCATATATTTT. This gives the protein CASRGDVSGNTIYF.

The sample holds a few counts of this clone. The rearrangement uses TRBV30 and TRBJ2-3; D might be TRBD1 (5 bases). The CDR3 has 12 amino acids. The germline V gene has CDR1 GTSNPN and CDR2 SVGIG (reference sequence). Trimming left V 5 bases short and J 8 bases short, with 14 bases between. The CDR3, as DNA: TGTGCCTGGTTGCAGGGTTTGGGTACGCAGTATTTT. Translation: CAWLQGLGTQYF.

This clone was seen only a few times. This rearrangement joins TRBV2 to TRBJ2-7; no firm D call. Germline V gene data show CDR1 as SNHLY and CDR2 as FYNNEI. The CDR3 extends over 14 amino acids. Trimming took 9 bases from V and 6 from J, leaving 21 bases between them. The CDR3 bases are TGTGCCAGTCACGCCCAAGGCCCCACTACCGAGCAGTACTTC. This codes for CASHAQGPTTEQYF. The full variable domain, its missing parts supplied by reference TRBV2 and TRBJ2-7, is EPEVTQTPSHQVTQMGQEVILRCVPISNHLYFYWYRQILGQKVEFLVSFYNNEISEKSEIFDDQFSVERPDGSNFTLKIRSTKLEDSAMYFCASHAQGPTTEQYFGPGTRLTVT.

This clone was found a few times. The CDR3 DNA reads TGCAGCGTTGGTCTTATGCTGAACACTGAAGCTTTCTTT. Its translation is CSVGLMLNTEAFF. This chain uses TRBV29-1 with TRBJ1-1; no clear D gene. V was pared by 4 bases and J by 0 bases, with 9 bases between. The CDR3 has 13 amino acids. Germline V gene lookup returns CDR1 SQVTM and CDR2 ANQGSEA.

The V call is TRBV7-9, the J call TRBJ2-7; the D is unclear. The length of the CDR3 is 14 residues. V lost 2 bases, J lost 0 bases, and 8 bases lay in between. CDR1 SEHNR and CDR2 FQNEAQ come from the germline V gene (reference sequence). CDR3 sequence reads: CASSLRSDSYEQYF. The DNA of the CDR3 is TGTGCCAGCAGCTTAAGATCAGACTCCTACGAGCAGTACTTC.

V usage is TRBV30 and J usage is TRBJ2-7; TRBD1 matches 8 bases. The V gene's germline CDR1 is GTSNPN and CDR2 SVGIG (reference sequence). The length of the CDR3 is 13 residues. With 7 bases clipped from V and 0 bases from J, the junction kept 5 bases outside the gene matches. The CDR3 protein is CALYRGDSYEQYF. The DNA for the CDR3 is TGTGCCTTATACAGGGGGGACTCCTACGAGCAGTACTTC.

V and J are TRBV2 and TRBJ2-7; D is ambiguous. The CDR3 covers 13 residues. Trimming took 4 bases from V and 5 from J, leaving 12 bases between them. Germline CDR1 SNHLY, CDR2 FYNNEI. The CDR3: CASSVGLWDEQYF. In DNA form, the CDR3 reads TGTGCCAGCAGTGTGGGCCTCTGGGACGAGCAGTACTTC.

The chain links TRBV7-9 to TRBJ2-1; tentative D call: TRBD2 (6 bases). Germline CDR1 is SEHNR and CDR2 is FQNEAQ (reference sequence). Trimming left V 5 bases short and J 9 bases short, with 11 bases between. The CDR3 runs to 12 residues. CDR3 region: CASSPGLGEQFF. The CDR3 DNA is TGTGCCAGCAGCCCGGGACTTGGTGAGCAGTTCTTC.

This clone was observed a few times. The rearrangement links TRBV5-1 to TRBJ2-1; D ambiguous. This CDR3 comprises 13 residues. V dropped 1 base and J dropped 5 bases, with 7 bases sitting between them. From germline, CDR1 is SGHRS and CDR2 YFSETQ. In DNA, the CDR3 is TGCGCCAGCAGCTTGCCGGCCGACAATGAGCAGTTCTTC. Encoded protein: CASSLPADNEQFF.

CDR3 DNA sequence: TGCGCCAGCAGCCAGGGACTAGCGGGCCTGGGAGATACGCAGTATTTT. Translating gives CASSQGLAGLGDTQYF. The chain is built from TRBV4-1 and TRBJ2-3, with 12 bases that match TRBD2. V lost 3 bases to trimming and J lost 5 bases; unmatched junction nucleotides: 6. The CDR3 runs to 16 residues. Looked up from germline, CDR1 is MGHRA and CDR2 is YSYEKL.

The sample holds a few counts of this clone. This chain uses TRBV25-1 with TRBJ2-6; 7 bases are a match to TRBD2. Germline assignment: CDR1 MGHDK and CDR2 SYGVNS. This CDR3 spans 18 amino acids. V shed 1 base and J 0 bases; nucleotides not matched to a gene: 6. The CDR3 loop is CASSEWEGSDSGANVLTF. The CDR3 DNA reads TGTGCCAGCAGTGAATGGGAGGGATCAGACTCTGGGGCCAACGTCCTGACTTTC.

The gene calls are TRBV5-1 and TRBJ1-1; TRBD1 agrees at 7 bases. V shed 4 bases, J shed 10 bases, and the junction held 10 bases outside the gene matches. This CDR3 region has 13 residues. The germline V gene encodes CDR1 SGHRS and CDR2 YFSETQ. This chain's CDR3 is CASSPLTGTVAFF. DNA for the CDR3: TGCGCCAGCAGCCCCCTGACAGGGACGGTAGCTTTCTTT.

The V and J genes are TRBV5-1 and TRBJ2-2; weak D call: TRBD2 (6 bases). The germline V and J ends were trimmed by 4 bases and 4 bases, with 11 bases remaining between them. The CDR3 length is 14 residues. Germline CDR1 and CDR2: SGHRS and YFSETQ. CDR3 region: CASSASGVTGELFF. Here the CDR3 DNA reads TGCGCCAGCAGCGCCTCGGGAGTCACCGGGGAGCTGTTTTTT.

The chain couples TRBV6-6 to TRBJ2-4, with 11 bases aligning to TRBD1. Germline CDR1 and CDR2: MNHNY and SVGAGI (reference sequence). V dropped 2 bases and J dropped 7; count of bases not matched to a gene: 4. The CDR3 loop spans 15 amino acids. The CDR3 loop reads CASSYPRDRGNIQYF. CDR3 nucleotides: TGTGCCAGCAGTTACCCTAGGGACAGGGGGAACATTCAGTACTTC.